One and the same sample provided the 27 T cell receptor beta chains below, sequenced in a study of cytomegalovirus exposure and HLA in healthy donors. It was with 60 Vbeta and 13 Jbeta primers that the PCR ran. TCRdb keeps only in-frame clones here, not all; method: immunoSEQ multiplex PCR. There are around 140,000 clones in the sample; roughly four fifths occur only once, and more than 9.5% lies in the top ten. Sequencing was done on a sample of PBMCs. The receptors were gathered from a woman aged 55-69 years in good health and CMV-seropositive.

The chain carries TRBV5-1 and TRBJ2-7; 9 nucleotides agree with TRBD1. J gave up 1 base and V 4 bases, and 15 bases lay outside the gene matches. Germline V gives CDR1 SGHRS, CDR2 YFSETQ. This CDR3 contains 18 residues. The CDR3 is CASSLTIVAGQGSYEQYF. Here the CDR3 DNA reads TGCGCCAGCAGCCTGACGATCGTGGCGGGACAGGGATCCTACGAGCAGTACTTC.

V usage is TRBV7-9 and J usage is TRBJ2-7; 14 bases are a match to TRBD2. This CDR3 is built from 19 residues. Unmatched junction bases numbered 7, after V lost 0 bases and J lost 0 bases. The V gene's germline CDR1 is SEHNR and CDR2 FQNEAQ (reference sequence). This CDR3 reads CASSLARGLAGGPSYEQYF. CDR3 in DNA: TGTGCCAGCAGCTTAGCGAGAGGACTAGCGGGAGGCCCCTCCTACGAGCAGTACTTC.

This clone appeared a single time. The gene calls are TRBV15 and TRBJ2-2; 10 bases agree with TRBD1. The CDR3 length is 15 residues. V lost 5 bases and J lost 6; bases outside the gene matches: 6. Germline lookup yields CDR1 LNHNV and CDR2 YYDKDF (reference sequence). DNA for the CDR3: TGTGCCACCAGCCGCGGACAGGGGGTAGCCGGGGAGCTGTTTTTT. Its translation is CATSRGQGVAGELFF.

CDR3 coding DNA: TGTGCCAGTCGTGGAACGGGAGGATGGGAGCAGTTCTTC. Amino acid sequence: CASRGTGGWEQFF. The chain links TRBV19 to TRBJ2-1; the match to TRBD2 covers 7 bases. The CDR3 is 13 residues long. Per germline, CDR1 LNHDA and CDR2 SQIVND (reference sequence). After removal of 8 bases from V and 10 bases from J, the junction contained 11 bases not matched to a gene.

This clone appeared once. V and J are TRBV18 and TRBJ2-1; 9 positions match TRBD1. The CDR3 totals 13 residues. Germline V gives CDR1 KGHSH, CDR2 LQKENI. V lost 6 bases, J lost 7 bases, and 4 bases stayed unmatched. The CDR3 DNA is TGTGCCAGCTCGACAGGGGGTCGGAATGAGCAGTTCTTC. Translation: CASSTGGRNEQFF.

V is TRBV18 and J is TRBJ1-1; 7 positions agree with TRBD1. Unmatched junction bases numbered 4, after V lost 3 bases and J lost 3 bases. The germline CDR1 and CDR2 sequences are KGHSH and LQKENI. The CDR3 has 14 amino acids. CDR3 sequence reads: CASSPEGADTEAFF. The CDR3 DNA reads TGTGCCAGCTCACCTGAGGGGGCGGACACTGAAGCTTTCTTT.

This clone showed up just once. CDR3 amino acids: CAWRLAEDTQYF. CDR3 bases: TGTGCCTGGAGACTAGCGGAAGATACGCAGTATTTT. The chain recombines TRBV30 with TRBJ2-3, with 8 positions matching TRBD2. There are 12 residues in the CDR3. Germline V CDR1 and CDR2: GTSNPN, SVGIG (reference sequence). V was clipped by 3 bases and J by 5 bases; unmatched bases: 1.

V usage is TRBV5-6 and J usage is TRBJ2-1; D is unclear. Trimming left V 1 base short and J 0 bases short, with 8 bases between. The CDR3 length is 15 residues. Germline CDR1 reads SGHDT; CDR2 reads YYEEEE. The CDR3 nucleotides read TGTGCCAGCAGCTTGTACTCAAGCTCCTACAATGAGCAGTTCTTC. Its translation is CASSLYSSSYNEQFF.

This chain uses TRBV29-1 with TRBJ1-1; a possible D gene is TRBD1 (5 bases). The CDR3 sequence is 15 residues long. Trimming removed 2 bases at V and 2 bases at J, with 15 bases between. Germline assignment: CDR1 SQVTM and CDR2 ANQGSEA. Here the CDR3 reads CSVESIQAINTEAFF. In DNA, the CDR3 is TGCAGCGTTGAATCTATACAGGCCATCAACACTGAAGCTTTCTTT.

The J gene is TRBJ2-1, the V gene TRBV18; possible D gene TRBD2, 6 bases. Germline CDR1 reads KGHSH; CDR2 reads LQKENI. V lost 2 bases to trimming and J lost 8 bases, with 10 bases between them. This CDR3 has 13 amino acids. The DNA for the CDR3 is TGTGCCAGCTCACCAGGGGGGATCGATGAGCAGTTCTTC. Its protein is CASSPGGIDEQFF.

This clone appeared once. The rearrangement joins TRBV4-3 to TRBJ1-2; D possibly corresponds to TRBD1 (5 bases). The CDR3 totals 15 residues. Germline V lookup: CDR1 LGHNA, CDR2 YSLEER. V gave up 0 bases and J gave up 6 bases, with 14 bases separating them. For the CDR3, the DNA is TGCGCCAGCAGCCAAGATAGGCTAGGCAGGGATGGCTACACCTTC. Its translation: CASSQDRLGRDGYTF.

The chain employs TRBV9 and TRBJ2-7, with D unresolved. From germline, CDR1 is SGDLS and CDR2 YYNGEE. Trimming took off 0 bases at V and 3 bases at J, with 19 bases between the two ends. The CDR3 consists of 17 residues. CDR3 in amino acids: CASSVEAVSESRYEQYF. The CDR3 DNA sequence: TGTGCCAGCAGCGTAGAGGCGGTGAGCGAGAGCCGCTACGAGCAGTACTTC.

The chain employs TRBV5-1 and TRBJ2-7; weak D call: TRBD2 (7 bases). This CDR3 has 17 amino acids. V was clipped by 0 bases and J by 2 bases, with 18 bases between them. Germline V gene data show CDR1 as SGHRS and CDR2 as YFSETQ. The CDR3 spells CASSLARGGGLPYEQYF. CDR3 nucleotides: TGCGCCAGCAGCTTGGCCAGAGGGGGGGGGCTCCCCTACGAGCAGTACTTC.

The rearrangement links TRBV30 to TRBJ2-1; 7 bases are shared with TRBD1. Germline CDR1 is GTSNPN and CDR2 is SVGIG (reference sequence). The CDR3 contains 15 residues. V lost 0 bases and J lost 5; bases outside the gene matches: 7. CDR3 sequence reads: CAWSVGTASNNEQFF. In DNA, the CDR3 is TGTGCCTGGAGTGTGGGGACAGCTTCTAACAATGAGCAGTTCTTC.

This clone was seen a handful of times. Mismatch with germline at one junction end may stem from a read error. The genes are TRBV7-7 and TRBJ2-5; D unclear. This CDR3 has 13 amino acids. Per germline, CDR1 SSHAT and CDR2 FNYEAQ (reference sequence). The CDR3 DNA follows: TGTGCTAGCAGTCCCGGCGGCCCGGAGACCCAGTACTTC. Translated, it gives CASSPGGPETQYF.

The CDR3 is CASSLYQGGTDTQYF. In DNA form, the CDR3 reads TGTGCCAGCAGCTTGTATCAGGGGGGAACAGATACGCAGTATTTT. V is TRBV5-6 and J is TRBJ2-3; D is possibly TRBD1 (7 bases). The CDR3 extends over 15 amino acids. The germline CDR1 and CDR2 sequences are SGHDT and YYEEEE. Trimming took off 1 base at V and 3 bases at J, with 12 bases between the two ends.

The V and J genes are TRBV7-8 and TRBJ2-1, with TRBD1 as a possible D gene (6 bases). The ends were cut back, 4 bases at V and 0 bases at J, with 10 bases in the middle. Looked up from germline, CDR1 is SGHVS and CDR2 is FQNEAQ. The CDR3 contains 15 residues. The CDR3 DNA is TGTGCCAGCAGCTCAGGGGAGAGCTCCTACAATGAGCAGTTCTTC. Residues: CASSSGESSYNEQFF.

The V and J genes are TRBV7-8 and TRBJ1-3; D is possibly TRBD1 (5 bases). Germline CDR1 SGHVS, CDR2 FQNEAQ. The CDR3 length is 16 residues. V lost 5 bases and J lost 0, with 14 bases in between. CDR3: CASSQGGRLSGNTIYF. The DNA for the CDR3 is TGTGCCAGCAGCCAGGGAGGACGGCTCTCTGGAAACACCATATATTTT. Based on the CDR3 plus reference TRBV7-8 and TRBJ1-3, the full variable domain is GAGVSQSPRYKVAKRGQDVALRCDPISGHVSLFWYQQALGQGPEFLTYFQNEAQLDKSGLPSDRFFAERPEGSVSTLKIQRTQQEDSAVYLCASSQGGRLSGNTIYFGEGSWLTVV.

This clone was picked up a small number of times. A read error may account for a junction end that differs from germline. This chain joins TRBV2 and TRBJ1-6; D is unresolved. Germline V gene data show CDR1 as SNHLY and CDR2 as FYNNEI. This CDR3 is built from 15 residues. The CDR3 region has the DNA TGTGCCACCCTAGCTTCGACCAGTTATTATTCCCCCCTCCACTTT. Protein sequence: CATLASTSYYSPLHF.

The CDR3 bases are TGCGCCAGCCGCCTGGGCGGGCCCGAGGCGGTCGAGGGCTACACCTTC. It encodes CASRLGGPEAVEGYTF. The V call is TRBV5-1, the J call TRBJ1-2; D remains ambiguous. With 7 bases removed from V and 8 bases from J, the gap between germline ends came to 27 bases. The length of the CDR3 is 16 residues. Germline V lookup: CDR1 SGHRS, CDR2 YFSETQ.

The rearrangement joins TRBV19 to TRBJ2-7, with 12 bases fitting TRBD2. The CDR3 runs to 14 residues. Germline V gene lookup returns CDR1 LNHDA and CDR2 SQIVND (reference sequence). Trimming cost V 6 bases and J 3 bases; bases outside gene matches: 3. CDR3: CASRTSGSLYEQYF. In DNA form, the CDR3 reads TGTGCCAGTAGGACTAGCGGGAGCCTCTACGAGCAGTACTTC.

The J gene is TRBJ1-4, the V gene TRBV6-6, with D unresolved. Germline assignment: CDR1 MNHNY and CDR2 SVGAGI (reference sequence). The CDR3 totals 11 residues. Trimming left V 8 bases short and J 7 bases short, with 8 bases between. CDR3 residues: CASGISEKLFF. DNA for the CDR3: TGTGCCAGCGGCATAAGTGAAAAACTGTTTTTT.

The CDR3 nucleotides are TGTGCCAGCAGCTCGGACTCTGGCGGGAGCCCCTACGAGCAGTACTTC. Translating it yields CASSSDSGGSPYEQYF. The chain links TRBV5-4 to TRBJ2-7; 7 bases match TRBD2. Germline values: CDR1 SGHNT, CDR2 YYREEE (reference sequence). The CDR3 has 16 amino acids. V shed 3 bases, J shed 2 bases, and the junction held 11 bases outside the gene matches. Based on the CDR3 plus reference TRBV5-4 and TRBJ2-7, the full variable domain is ETGVTQSPTHLIKTRGQQVTLRCSSQSGHNTVSWYQQALGQGPQFIFQYYREEENGRGNFPPRFSGLQFPNYSSELNVNALELDDSALYLCASSSDSGGSPYEQYFGPGTRLTVT.

The chain uses TRBV7-2 and TRBJ1-2; D perhaps matches TRBD1 (6 bases). The CDR3 is made up of 14 amino acids. Germline-derived CDR1 and CDR2 are SGHTA and FQGNSA. V was clipped by 5 bases and J by 4 bases, with 14 bases between them. The CDR3 region is CASSHRDMGYGYTF. The CDR3 coding sequence is TGTGCCAGCAGCCACCGGGACATGGGCTATGGCTACACCTTC.

This clone appeared a single time. V is TRBV30 and J is TRBJ2-1; D call uncertain. Per germline, CDR1 GTSNPN and CDR2 SVGIG (reference sequence). This CDR3 comprises 15 residues. Trimming took off 4 bases at V and 4 bases at J, with 17 bases between the two ends. CDR3 in DNA: TGTGCCTGGAACCCCGCGATCACGTTATACAATGAGCAGTTCTTC. Protein: CAWNPAITLYNEQFF.

The chain couples TRBV30 to TRBJ1-4; possibly TRBD1 for D (6 bases). The CDR3 sequence is 15 residues long. Germline CDR1 and CDR2: GTSNPN and SVGIG (reference sequence). V shed 6 bases and J shed 8 bases, with 22 bases lying between them. This CDR3 is CACTSGGHASEKLFF. The CDR3 DNA follows: TGTGCCTGCACTTCGGGGGGGCACGCCTCAGAAAAACTGTTTTTT. Full variable domain (remainder filled in from reference TRBV30 and TRBJ1-4): SQTIHQWPATLVQPVGSPLSLECTVEGTSNPNLYWYRQAAGRGLQLLFYSVGIGQISSEVPQNLSASRPQDRQFILSSKKLLLSDSGFYLCACTSGGHASEKLFFGSGTQLSVL.

CDR3 protein: CASSHTNSRGYTF. The CDR3 DNA follows: TGCGCCAGCAGCCATACAAACAGCCGCGGCTACACCTTC. V and J are TRBV4-3 and TRBJ1-2; D uncertain. CDR3 length: 13 residues. Germline V gives CDR1 LGHNA, CDR2 YSLEER. The V gene lost 3 bases and the J gene lost 8 bases, with 13 bases spanning the gap.